The 25 T cell receptor beta chains below come from one sample, sequenced in a study of blood T cell repertoires in COVID-19. Produced via immunoSEQ multiplex PCR; TCRdb's table is partial and in-frame only. Among roughly 150,000 clones listed, around four fifths were seen once. The sequenced sample consisted of PBMCs or T cells enriched from blood (not recorded which). These receptors were taken from a woman between 40 and 55 years old who had recovered from COVID-19.

This clone came up once. The chain couples TRBV2 to TRBJ2-1; 12 bases are a match to TRBD2. The CDR3 spans 14 residues. Losses at the gene ends were 7 bases for V and 6 bases for J; bases not matched to a gene: 4. Germline V gene sequence: CDR1 SNHLY, CDR2 FYNNEI. The CDR3 sequence: CASKGLAGVNEQFF. CDR3 coding DNA: TGTGCCAGCAAGGGACTAGCGGGTGTCAATGAGCAGTTCTTC.

The V gene is TRBV3-1 (or the pseudogene TRBV3-2), the J gene TRBJ2-7, with TRBD1 identical over 7 bases. J gave up 2 bases and V 8 bases, and 6 bases lay outside the gene matches. Looked up from germline, CDR1 is LGHDT and CDR2 is YNNKEL (reference sequence). This CDR3 is built from 13 residues. This chain's CDR3 is CASGWGQTYEQYF. The DNA of the CDR3 is TGTGCCAGCGGTTGGGGACAGACCTACGAGCAGTACTTC.

The chain links TRBV7-6 to TRBJ2-1, with 7 nucleotides matching TRBD1. CDR3 length equals 14 residues. With 1 base clipped from V and 7 bases from J, the junction kept 4 bases outside the gene matches. Germline loops: CDR1 SGHVS, CDR2 FNYEAQ. The CDR3 bases are TGTGCCAGCAGCTTAGACAGGGGTGTTAATGAGCAGTTCTTC. Protein sequence: CASSLDRGVNEQFF.

The chain carries TRBV5-6 and TRBJ2-1; TRBD2 might be the D (6 bases). Germline values: CDR1 SGHDT, CDR2 YYEEEE. This CDR3 has 16 amino acids. Trimming removed 1 base at V and 4 bases at J, with 15 bases between. The CDR3 DNA reads TGTGCCAGCAGCTTGCGTCGGGACTTTACTTACAATGAGCAGTTCTTC. This translates into CASSLRRDFTYNEQFF.

The chain couples TRBV2 to TRBJ1-6, with TRBD1 identical over 9 bases. Trimming removed 7 bases from V and 10 bases from J; junction bases left unmatched: 11. Germline V lookup: CDR1 SNHLY, CDR2 FYNNEI. The CDR3 runs 15 residues. The CDR3 sequence is CASNRAGTGLSPLHF. In DNA, the CDR3 is TGTGCCAGCAACAGAGCCGGGACAGGGCTCTCACCCCTCCACTTT. The entire variable domain, with the rest obtained from reference TRBV2 and TRBJ1-6, is as follows: EPEVTQTPSHQVTQMGQEVILRCVPISNHLYFYWYRQILGQKVEFLVSFYNNEISEKSEIFDDQFSVERPDGSNFTLKIRSTKLEDSAMYFCASNRAGTGLSPLHFGNGTRLTVT.

This clone appeared once. This chain uses TRBV6-5 with TRBJ1-1; the match to TRBD1 covers 7 bases. V was clipped by 5 bases and J by 6 bases; unmatched bases: 12. The germline V gene has CDR1 MNHEY and CDR2 SVGAGI. The CDR3 extends over 15 amino acids. The CDR3 here is CASSLTTGWTAEAFF. The CDR3 DNA sequence: TGTGCCAGCAGTCTAACGACAGGGTGGACGGCTGAAGCTTTCTTT.

V and J are TRBV12-5 and TRBJ1-1, with 7 nucleotides matching TRBD1. Germline V gene sequence: CDR1 LGHNT, CDR2 FRNRAP. The ends lost 2 bases at V and 5 bases at J; junction bases unmatched: 8. This CDR3 has 15 residues. The CDR3 loop is CASGLNPGGGTEAFF. CDR3 sequence (DNA): TGTGCTAGTGGTTTGAATCCAGGGGGTGGGACTGAAGCTTTCTTT. Supplemented by reference TRBV12-5 and TRBJ1-1, the full variable domain reads DARVTQTPRHKVTEMGQEVTMRCQPILGHNTVFWYRQTMMQGLELLAYFRNRAPLDDSGMPKDRFSAEMPDATLATLKIQPSEPRDSAVYFCASGLNPGGGTEAFFGQGTRLTVV.

The V call is TRBV5-1, the J call TRBJ1-1; no clear D gene. This CDR3 is built from 13 residues. V dropped 4 bases and J dropped 0 bases, with 7 bases sitting between them. Germline loops: CDR1 SGHRS, CDR2 YFSETQ. The CDR3: CASSTQMNTEAFF. CDR3 DNA: TGCGCCAGCAGCACACAGATGAACACTGAAGCTTTCTTT.

The chain has TRBV5-8 and TRBJ2-5; D perhaps matches TRBD1 (6 bases). There are 16 residues in the CDR3. Trimming cost V 2 bases and J 5 bases, with 19 bases left between them. Germline V lookup: CDR1 SGHTS, CDR2 YDEGEE. CDR3 in amino acids: CASSFRGLGLRETQYF. CDR3 DNA: TGTGCCAGCAGCTTCAGGGGCCTGGGGTTACGGGAGACCCAGTACTTC.

V is TRBV6-5 and J is TRBJ2-1; D remains unclear. This CDR3 has 15 amino acids. Trimming shortened V by 0 bases and J by 3 bases, and 9 bases separated the two germline ends. In germline, CDR1 is MNHEY, CDR2 SVGAGI. CDR3 amino acids: CASSYSRVVYNEQFF. For the CDR3, the DNA is TGTGCCAGCAGTTACTCACGGGTAGTCTACAATGAGCAGTTCTTC.

In its sample, this clone was seen once. The chain has TRBV3-1 (or the pseudogene TRBV3-2) and TRBJ2-1; 8 nucleotides align to TRBD2. The CDR3 covers 15 residues. Germline loops: CDR1 LGHDT, CDR2 YNNKEL (reference sequence). J was trimmed by 5 bases and V by 1 base; bases with no gene match: 4. The CDR3 sequence is CASSQGAGGNNEQFF. In DNA, the CDR3 is TGTGCCAGCAGCCAAGGGGCGGGGGGCAACAATGAGCAGTTCTTC.

A note on this clone: Other DNA sequences in the same sample also yield this CDR3. The chain joins TRBV4-2 to TRBJ2-3, with D maybe TRBD2 (6 bases). The V end lost 4 bases, the J end lost 0 bases, and 17 bases lay between the germline ends. The CDR3 has 17 amino acids. Germline CDR1 reads LGHNA; CDR2 reads YNFKEQ. The DNA for the CDR3 is TGTGCCAGCAGCCCTCTATCCACTAGCAAGAGCACAGATACGCAGTATTTT. Its translation is CASSPLSTSKSTDTQYF.

The chain has TRBV29-1 and TRBJ1-1; D not certain. Trimming shortened V by 6 bases and J by 2 bases, and 7 bases separated the two germline ends. The CDR3 loop spans 11 amino acids. Per the germline V gene, CDR1 is SQVTM and CDR2 is ANQGSEA. The CDR3 DNA reads TGCAGCGTCTCAGGAAACACTGAAGCTTTCTTT. Translation gives CSVSGNTEAFF.

The gene calls are TRBV2 and TRBJ2-1; TRBD2 matches 16 bases. The length of the CDR3 is 21 residues. Looked up from germline, CDR1 is SNHLY and CDR2 is FYNNEI. Trimming took 7 bases from V and 4 from J; bases not matched to a gene: 19. The CDR3 loop is CASTLNWKGLGLAGGYNEQFF. For the CDR3, the DNA is TGTGCCAGCACCCTAAATTGGAAGGGTCTGGGACTAGCGGGAGGGTACAATGAGCAGTTCTTC.

V and J are TRBV29-1 and TRBJ1-2; tentative D call: TRBD1 (6 bases). With 7 bases removed from V and 2 bases from J, the gap between germline ends came to 14 bases. Germline CDR1 and CDR2: SQVTM and ANQGSEA. This CDR3 comprises 13 residues. DNA for the CDR3: TGCAGCGCTGGACAGATTGGGAACTATGGCTACACCTTC. Encoded protein: CSAGQIGNYGYTF.

This chain connects TRBV12-5 to TRBJ1-5, with TRBD1 as a possible D gene (5 bases). The germline V and J ends were trimmed by 6 bases and 5 bases, with 8 bases remaining between them. This CDR3 region has 12 residues. Germline V gene sequence: CDR1 LGHNT, CDR2 FRNRAP. The CDR3 here is CASGQGDQPQHF. The DNA for the CDR3 is TGTGCTAGTGGGCAGGGTGATCAGCCCCAGCATTTT.

The rearrangement links TRBV4-2 to TRBJ2-7; 7 bases agree with TRBD2. The ends lost 0 bases at V and 6 bases at J; junction bases unmatched: 14. The CDR3 consists of 17 residues. CDR1 is LGHNA, CDR2 YNFKEQ, per germline. The CDR3 nucleotides read TGTGCCAGCAGCCAAGACGCTACGGGCGGGAGTCTTCGCGAGCAGTACTTC. Amino acid sequence: CASSQDATGGSLREQYF.

The chain recombines TRBV11-2 with TRBJ1-1; D perhaps matches TRBD1 (5 bases). This CDR3 has 13 amino acids. Trimming left V 4 bases short and J 5 bases short, with 11 bases between. CDR1 and CDR2 (germline): SGHAT, FQNNGV. This CDR3 reads CASSSGGGTEAFF. The CDR3 DNA sequence: TGTGCCAGCAGCTCGGGGGGTGGGACTGAAGCTTTCTTT. Combining the CDR3 with reference TRBV11-2 and TRBJ1-1 gives the whole variable domain EAGVAQSPRYKIIEKRQSVAFWCNPISGHATLYWYQQILGQGPKLLIQFQNNGVVDDSQLPKDRFSAERLKGVDSTLKIQPAKLEDSAVYLCASSSGGGTEAFFGQGTRLTVV.

The J gene is TRBJ1-2, the V gene TRBV30; 8 bases are a match to TRBD1. Germline CDR1 and CDR2: GTSNPN and SVGIG (reference sequence). There are 14 residues in the CDR3. V gave up 6 bases and J gave up 4 bases; unmatched junction bases: 10. The DNA of the CDR3 is TGTGCCTGTCCGAGGACAGGGAGGGGCTATGGCTACACCTTC. Amino acid sequence: CACPRTGRGYGYTF.

This clone was observed a few times. The chain joins TRBV6-6 to TRBJ1-6; possible D gene TRBD1, 5 bases. Germline CDR1 and CDR2: MNHNY and SVGAGI (reference sequence). V lost 5 bases and J lost 0, with 14 bases in between. This CDR3 has 17 residues. The CDR3: CASSPRQLSSYNSPLHF. The CDR3 coding sequence is TGTGCCAGCAGTCCACGACAGTTAAGCTCCTATAATTCACCCCTCCACTTT.

V and J are TRBV6-5 and TRBJ1-4; D call uncertain. Germline V gives CDR1 MNHEY, CDR2 SVGAGI. The CDR3 is 15 residues long. Trimming shortened V by 0 bases and J by 8 bases, and 13 bases separated the two germline ends. The CDR3: CASSYSWAGGEKLFF. The CDR3 bases are TGTGCCAGCAGTTACTCGTGGGCGGGCGGAGAAAAACTGTTTTTT.

The chain links TRBV5-1 to TRBJ2-5, with D possibly being TRBD1 (5 bases). V was clipped by 0 bases and J by 2 bases, with 14 bases between them. Germline CDR1 is SGHRS and CDR2 is YFSETQ. CDR3 size: 16 residues. The DNA of the CDR3 is TGCGCCAGCAGCTTGGTAGAAATGGACACACAAGAGACCCAGTACTTC. Its protein product is CASSLVEMDTQETQYF. Together with reference TRBV5-1 and TRBJ2-5, the CDR3 gives the full variable domain: KAGVTQTPRYLIKTRGQQVTLSCSPISGHRSVSWYQQTPGQGLQFLFEYFSETQRNKGNFPGRFSGRQFSNSRSEMNVSTLELGDSALYLCASSLVEMDTQETQYFGPGTRLLVL.

The chain carries TRBV10-2 and TRBJ1-1, with D unresolved. The germline V gene encodes CDR1 WSHSY and CDR2 SAAADI. V shed 0 bases and J shed 3 bases, with 5 bases lying between them. The CDR3 spans 13 residues. The CDR3 protein is CASSESPYTEAFF. The CDR3 bases are TGCGCCAGCAGTGAGTCCCCCTACACTGAAGCTTTCTTT.

This clone has just one count. The V call is TRBV18, the J call TRBJ2-3; 9 nucleotides line up with TRBD1. Per germline, CDR1 KGHSH and CDR2 LQKENI. The CDR3 consists of 18 residues. Trimming took 3 bases from V and 2 from J; bases not matched to a gene: 12. The CDR3 sequence: CASSPTLWDRVNTDTQYF. DNA for the CDR3: TGTGCCAGCTCACCCACACTTTGGGACAGGGTCAACACAGATACGCAGTATTTT.

The rearrangement joins TRBV14 to TRBJ1-1; D not resolved. The CDR3 has 17 amino acids. The V end lost 0 bases, the J end lost 1 base, and 15 bases lay between the germline ends. Germline lookup yields CDR1 SGHDN and CDR2 FVKESK. The CDR3 sequence is CASSQDSRGRGNTEAFF. DNA of the CDR3: TGTGCCAGCAGCCAAGATTCCCGGGGTCGAGGGAACACTGAAGCTTTCTTT.